This T cell receptor (beta chain) was recovered during a study of Graves' ophthalmopathy and Graves' hyperthyroidism. Study-wide results and caveats: Ophthalmopathy versus stable hyperthyroidism: 13-signature model gave 85% to 90% sensitivity, just under 82% specificity. Most expanded clonotypes from thyroid (those above 0.001 frequency) were also found in blood.

Turning to this clonotype: Antigen unknown. A much larger clonotype is one base distant, so this may be a read error.

Germline assignment: CDR1 ENHRY and CDR2 SYGVKD. CDR3 size: 15 residues. V shed 4 bases and J shed 0 bases, with 12 bases lying between them. Scientists amplified the TCR beta CDR3 regions from RNA transcripts. HTBI primers were used in a first-round RT-PCR, which preceded a second-round multiplex PCR. TCRdb processed the multiplex PCR reads anew with MiXCR; each CDR3 protein has one entry. The data contain about 700,000 distinct CDR3 sequences, 35% to 45% of them singletons. Excluded: other autoimmune disease, uncontrolled infection, pregnancy or lactation. The TCR was taken from an adult man with Graves' ophthalmopathy. The rearrangement uses TRBV10-3 and TRBJ1-1; D is perhaps TRBD1 (5 bases). The specimen was peripheral blood. CDR3 sequence reads: CAISGRQTLNTEAFF. The CDR3 DNA sequence: TGTGCCATCAGTGGCCGACAGACTTTGAACACTGAAGCTTTCTTT.